The 8 T cell receptor beta chains listed next were all sequenced from one sample in a study of regulatory T cells in long-lasting Graves disease. Relying on iRepertoire HTBI primers and Arm-PCR of CDR3 regions, the team built TCR beta libraries. TCRdb reanalysed the multiplex PCR reads using MiXCR and keeps one entry per CDR3 protein. There are about 470,000 distinct CDR3 sequences in the sample; just under 15% occur only once, and over 15% lies in the top ten. Time point described: newly diagnosed GD, antithyroid drugs for less than 3 months. Scientists built the TCR library using RNA that was extracted from PBMCs. These data were also filed under a second study, of T cells in Graves' hyperthyroidism and ophthalmopathy.

The source was peripheral blood mononuclear cells (PBMCs), collected at new diagnosis, from a patient treated with antithyroid drugs. These TCRs come from a woman aged 30 to 39 with Graves disease.

This clonotype was picked up a small number of times. V is TRBV13 and J is TRBJ1-5, with D unresolved. V gave up 0 bases and J gave up 2 bases, with 8 bases separating them. Per the germline V gene, CDR1 is PRHDT and CDR2 is FYEKMQ (reference sequence). The CDR3 is made up of 15 amino acids. CDR3 coding DNA: TGTGCCAGCAGCTTAGGCCCGCAGCGCAATCAGCCCCAGCATTTT. Translated, it gives CASSLGPQRNQPQHF.

This clonotype was found many times. V and J are TRBV7-8 and TRBJ2-1; 7 bases map to TRBD1. CDR3 length: 16 amino acids. The V gene's germline CDR1 is SGHVS and CDR2 FQNEAQ. Trimming cost V 5 bases and J 2 bases; bases outside gene matches: 9. The CDR3: CASSTSGGKAYNEQFF. CDR3 in DNA: TGTGCCAGCAGCACATCAGGGGGAAAGGCCTACAATGAGCAGTTCTTC.

The table lists this clonotype with a few counts. The chain couples TRBV5-1 to TRBJ2-3; 9 nucleotides agree with TRBD2. The V segment lost 1 base and the J segment 4 bases; nucleotides outside the gene matches: 7. The CDR3 length is 16 residues. Germline loops: CDR1 SGHRS, CDR2 YFSETQ. The CDR3 spells CASSLMAAGGADTQYF. For the CDR3, the DNA is TGCGCCAGCAGCTTGATGGCCGCGGGAGGGGCAGATACGCAGTATTTT. Drawing the rest from reference TRBV5-1 and TRBJ2-3, the complete variable domain is KAGVTQTPRYLIKTRGQQVTLSCSPISGHRSVSWYQQTPGQGLQFLFEYFSETQRNKGNFPGRFSGRQFSNSRSEMNVSTLELGDSALYLCASSLMAAGGADTQYFGPGTRLTVL.

In its sample, this clonotype was seen a few times. This chain's CDR3 is CSARDGGQGGYGYTF. DNA for the CDR3: TGCAGTGCTAGAGATGGGGGACAGGGGGGCTATGGCTACACCTTC. The chain couples TRBV20-1 to TRBJ1-2; 11 nucleotides agree with TRBD1. This CDR3 region has 15 residues. From germline, CDR1 is DFQATT and CDR2 SNEGSKA (reference sequence). Losses at the gene ends were 0 bases for V and 4 bases for J; bases not matched to a gene: 4.

V gene TRBV20-1 combines with J gene TRBJ2-7; TRBD1 might be the D (5 bases). Germline lookup yields CDR1 DFQATT and CDR2 SNEGSKA (reference sequence). The CDR3 spans 14 residues. The ends were cut back, 5 bases at V and 2 bases at J, with 16 bases in the middle. CDR3 bases: TGCAGTGCTCCGGACACTTCTTACACCTACGAGCAGTACTTC. It is translated as CSAPDTSYTYEQYF.

There are many counts of this clonotype. The chain carries TRBV30 and TRBJ2-1; 15 nucleotides align to TRBD2. This CDR3 contains 14 residues. In germline, CDR1 is GTSNPN, CDR2 SVGIG (reference sequence). CDR3 coding DNA: TGTGCTCGAGAGGGACTAGCGGGAGGCAATGAGCAGTTCTTC. Its protein is CAREGLAGGNEQFF.

This clonotype has more than one count but fewer than ten. V is TRBV9 and J is TRBJ2-4, with 7 bases matching TRBD2. This CDR3 region has 16 residues. The junction had 4 bases not matched to a gene; V was cut back by 0 bases and J by 1 base. CDR1 is SGDLS, CDR2 YYNGEE, per germline. CDR3 region: CASSVAVGGAKNIQYF. The CDR3 DNA reads TGTGCCAGCAGCGTAGCGGTGGGGGGGGCCAAAAACATTCAGTACTTC.

This clonotype appeared a few times. The genes are TRBV15 and TRBJ2-3, with 7 positions matching TRBD2. V trimming: 5 bases; J trimming: 5 bases; junction bases outside the gene matches: 19. CDR3 length: 18 residues. Germline CDR1 is LNHNV and CDR2 is YYDKDF (reference sequence). The CDR3, as DNA: TGTGCCACCAGCGGAGCCGCCGGGGAGCGGGATTATAGAGATACGCAGTATTTT. Amino acid sequence: CATSGAAGERDYRDTQYF. The full variable domain, completed using reference TRBV15 and TRBJ2-3, is DAMVIQNPRYQVTQFGKPVTLSCSQTLNHNVMYWYQQKSSQAPKLLFHYYDKDFNNEADTPDNFQSRRPNTSFCFLDIRSPGLGDTAMYLCATSGAAGERDYRDTQYFGPGTRLTVL.